The count of the clone carrying this T cell receptor beta chain is one. This entry is derived from a study of blood T cell repertoires in COVID-19. Across the study: Sources were T cells, B-cell-depleted T cells, or PBMCs; the material itself was cDNA or gDNA.

The ends were cut back, 0 bases at V and 4 bases at J, with 12 bases in the middle. The CDR3 is 16 amino acids. Germline CDR1 and CDR2: LGHNA and YNFKEQ. As handled by the study authors: Amplification of reference gene primers provided the estimated nucleated cell counts. The assay was immunoSEQ multiplex PCR, and TCRdb's table has in-frame clones only and misses some. The DNA gave D and trimming, while V, J and clone size come from that table. The profile shows over 200,000 clones, approximately 89% of them singletons. The origin of this receptor is a woman between 35 and 50 years old with acute or convalescent COVID-19. The sample taken for sequencing was peripheral blood. The chain combines TRBV4-2 with TRBJ1-4; TRBD1 might be the D (5 bases). The CDR3 region has the DNA TGTGCCAGCAGCCAAGAACGGAGGGGAGGTAATGAAAAACTGTTTTTT. Translation: CASSQERRGGNEKLFF.